These 24 T cell receptor beta chains originate from one sample sequenced in a study of cytomegalovirus exposure and HLA in healthy donors. Primers included in the PCR were 60 Vbeta and 13 Jbeta primers. Measured with immunoSEQ multiplex PCR; TCRdb has only the in-frame clones, and not every one. Here the sample spans 200,000 to 250,000 clones, around 79% being singletons. Input material: PBMCs. The receptors come from a girl aged 2 to 9 in good health and CMV-seronegative.

The chain uses TRBV6-5 and TRBJ1-2; weak D call: TRBD1 (6 bases). Trimming cost V 2 bases and J 8 bases, with 9 bases left between them. CDR1 MNHEY and CDR2 SVGAGI come from the germline V gene. This CDR3 has 12 amino acids. In nucleotides, the CDR3 is TGTGCCAGCAGTTACCAGGGGTCGGGCTACACCTTC. Its protein is CASSYQGSGYTF.

V gene TRBV5-1 combines with J gene TRBJ2-7, with D possibly being TRBD2 (5 bases). The CDR3 extends over 13 amino acids. Trimming shortened V by 1 base and J by 2 bases, and 7 bases separated the two germline ends. The germline V gene has CDR1 SGHRS and CDR2 YFSETQ. CDR3 region: CASSLSGPYEQYF. The CDR3 DNA follows: TGCGCCAGCAGCTTGAGCGGCCCCTACGAGCAGTACTTC.

The rearrangement joins TRBV5-1 to TRBJ2-7; 7 nucleotides agree with TRBD1. With V trimmed by 2 bases and J by 3 bases, 8 bases remained unmatched. The CDR3 totals 15 residues. Germline V lookup: CDR1 SGHRS, CDR2 YFSETQ. CDR3 loop: CASSFGDSRNYEQYF. The CDR3 DNA is TGCGCCAGCAGCTTCGGGGACAGTAGAAACTACGAGCAGTACTTC.

In this sample, this clone turned up once. The chain carries TRBV27 and TRBJ2-5, with D uncertain. The CDR3 has 13 amino acids. Germline V lookup: CDR1 MNHEY, CDR2 SMNVEV (reference sequence). Trimming stripped 5 bases from V and 2 bases from J, with 9 bases between. The CDR3 sequence is CASSPWQQETQYF. The CDR3 DNA reads as TGTGCCAGCAGTCCCTGGCAACAAGAGACCCAGTACTTC.

The chain combines TRBV18 with TRBJ1-2, with 8 nucleotides matching TRBD1. Trimming at V came to 3 bases and at J to 6 bases, leaving 3 bases not matched to a gene. This CDR3 contains 13 residues. Germline V gives CDR1 KGHSH, CDR2 LQKENI. The CDR3 is CASSPRQGHGYTF. In DNA form, the CDR3 reads TGTGCCAGCTCACCGCGACAGGGGCATGGCTACACCTTC.

CDR3 in amino acids: CSARRGRGSTF. The CDR3 coding sequence is TGCAGTGCTAGGAGGGGCAGGGGAAGCACCTTC. The chain is built from TRBV20-1 and TRBJ1-2, with D possibly being TRBD1 (6 bases). Germline V gives CDR1 DFQATT, CDR2 SNEGSKA (reference sequence). V lost 3 bases and J 13 bases, leaving 15 bases between the germline ends. This CDR3 contains 11 residues.

Here the CDR3 DNA reads TGTGCCAGCAGCGTTACAGGGTGGTCTTACAATGAGCAGTTCTTC. Protein sequence: CASSVTGWSYNEQFF. This chain links TRBV7-2 with TRBJ2-1; D possibly corresponds to TRBD1 (6 bases). V lost 5 bases, J lost 4 bases, and 15 bases lay in between. The CDR3 is made up of 15 amino acids. CDR1 and CDR2 from the germline V gene are SGHTA and FQGNSA.

The V call is TRBV5-1, the J call TRBJ2-1, with TRBD1 as a possible D gene (6 bases). V was cut by 4 bases and J by 4 bases, with 21 bases left in between. CDR3 length: 17 amino acids. Germline CDR1 is SGHRS and CDR2 is YFSETQ. The CDR3 reads CASSVRPTGTPYNEQFF. The CDR3 DNA reads as TGCGCCAGCAGCGTAAGACCAACCGGGACACCGTACAATGAGCAGTTCTTC.

Only a few counts were recorded for this clone. CDR3 region: CASSSADLQVYEQYF. In nucleotides, the CDR3 is TGCGCCAGCAGCTCCGCCGACCTTCAGGTTTACGAGCAGTACTTC. The V call is TRBV4-1, the J call TRBJ2-7; no definite D call. Trimming stripped 5 bases from V and 4 bases from J, with 18 bases between. This CDR3 has 15 amino acids. Germline V gene sequence: CDR1 MGHRA, CDR2 YSYEKL.

The V and J genes are TRBV2 and TRBJ2-2, with a tentative D call TRBD1 (7 bases). Trimming removed 8 bases from V and 4 bases from J, with 20 bases in between. CDR1 and CDR2 (germline): SNHLY, FYNNEI. The CDR3 covers 16 residues. DNA of the CDR3: TGTGCCAGCGCTCTCAAGGAGGGGGCCGGCACCGGGGAGCTGTTTTTT. It encodes CASALKEGAGTGELFF.

Worth noting for this clone: This specimen includes other DNA sequences encoding the same CDR3. This rearrangement joins TRBV20-1 to TRBJ2-5; no definite D call. The CDR3 has 11 amino acids. CDR1 DFQATT and CDR2 SNEGSKA come from the germline V gene (reference sequence). V gave up 1 base and J gave up 5 bases, with 5 bases separating them. As DNA, the CDR3 is TGCAGTGCTAGAGTGCGGGAGACCCAGTACTTC. Its translation: CSARVRETQYF.

V is TRBV4-2 and J is TRBJ2-1; TRBD1 agrees at 10 bases. This CDR3 comprises 16 residues. Germline assignment: CDR1 LGHNA and CDR2 YNFKEQ. The ends lost 3 bases at V and 5 bases at J; junction bases unmatched: 7. The CDR3 region is CASSHPGQGLDNEQFF. The CDR3 region has the DNA TGTGCCAGCAGCCATCCGGGACAGGGGTTGGACAATGAGCAGTTCTTC.

The V gene is TRBV29-1, the J gene TRBJ1-4; no definite D call. The V gene's germline CDR1 is SQVTM and CDR2 ANQGSEA. CDR3 length: 12 amino acids. The V and J ends lost 0 bases and 6 bases respectively, with 5 bases between them. The CDR3 reads CSVEESDEKLFF. The CDR3 DNA is TGCAGCGTTGAAGAGTCGGATGAAAAACTGTTTTTT.

A note on this clone: The germline gene is not matched at one end of the junction; a read error may be the cause. The gene calls are TRBV6-1 and TRBJ1-3; maybe TRBD1 (6 bases). The CDR3 runs to 18 residues. The germline V gene encodes CDR1 MNHNS and CDR2 SASEGT. CDR3 sequence reads: CVSSDRVLRDKDGNTIYF. CDR3 in DNA: TGTGTCAGCAGTGACCGAGTCCTCCGGGACAAAGACGGAAACACCATATATTTT.

The chain has TRBV19 and TRBJ1-4; perhaps TRBD1 as D (6 bases). Deletions cut 10 bases from V and 4 bases from J, with 13 bases between. In germline, CDR1 is LNHDA, CDR2 SQIVND (reference sequence). The CDR3 loop spans 13 amino acids. The CDR3 nucleotides read TGTGCCACCGCGACAGGAGTTAATGAAAAACTGTTTTTT. Its translation: CATATGVNEKLFF.

CDR3 bases: TGTGCCAGCAGTGAACCCGGGACAGGGTCTACCTTC. Amino acids: CASSEPGTGSTF. This chain uses TRBV25-1 with TRBJ1-2; 9 bases are a match to TRBD1. The CDR3 loop spans 12 amino acids. CDR1 MGHDK and CDR2 SYGVNS come from the germline V gene. V trimming: 2 bases; J trimming: 14 bases; junction bases outside the gene matches: 6.

The chain employs TRBV5-4 and TRBJ2-1; 7 nucleotides align to TRBD1. Germline V gives CDR1 SGHNT, CDR2 YYREEE (reference sequence). The CDR3 covers 13 residues. The junction had 14 bases not matched to a gene; V was cut back by 6 bases and J by 14 bases. In nucleotides, the CDR3 is TGTGCCAGCACCCTAACAGGGGCATCCCCGGAGTTCTTC. It yields the protein CASTLTGASPEFF.

CDR3 loop: CASSLVGLAGATTQYF. DNA of the CDR3: TGTGCCAGCAGCTTAGTGGGACTAGCGGGGGCCACTACGCAGTATTTT. The chain recombines TRBV7-2 with TRBJ2-3; 14 nucleotides match TRBD2. The CDR3 has 16 amino acids. Germline assignment: CDR1 SGHTA and CDR2 FQGNSA. The junction had 5 bases not matched to a gene; V was cut back by 1 base and J by 8 bases.

V gene TRBV19 combines with J gene TRBJ2-1; TRBD2 aligns across 7 bases. The CDR3 is 17 residues long. In germline, CDR1 is LNHDA, CDR2 SQIVND (reference sequence). V shed 4 bases, J shed 6 bases, and the junction held 15 bases outside the gene matches. Here the CDR3 DNA reads TGTGCCAGTAGTACCATACTTTGGGGGGGGGAGCGCAATGAGCAGTTCTTC. This translates into CASSTILWGGERNEQFF.

V is TRBV10-1 and J is TRBJ2-5, with TRBD1 matching over 8 bases. The J segment lost 5 bases and the V segment lost 2 bases, leaving 10 bases of the junction unmatched. Germline assignment: CDR1 WNHNN and CDR2 SYGVQD (reference sequence). The CDR3 spans 16 residues. The CDR3 DNA is TGCGCCAGCAGTGAGACTGGACAGGGTAGTCGGGAGACCCAGTACTTC. This codes for CASSETGQGSRETQYF.

The sample holds a few counts of this clone. The chain carries TRBV18 and TRBJ2-5; D is perhaps TRBD1 (5 bases). V was pared by 3 bases and J by 5 bases, with 13 bases between. CDR1 and CDR2 from the germline V gene are KGHSH and LQKENI. CDR3 size: 14 residues. The CDR3 reads CASSPRDSSETQYF. The CDR3 DNA sequence: TGTGCCAGCTCACCCAGAGACAGCAGTGAGACCCAGTACTTC.

The chain links TRBV27 to TRBJ2-7; 7 nucleotides align to TRBD2. Germline CDR1 is MNHEY and CDR2 is SMNVEV (reference sequence). The CDR3 has 17 amino acids. The junction had 10 bases not matched to a gene; V was cut back by 2 bases and J by 0 bases. This CDR3 reads CASSLGMGLPNSYEQYF. CDR3 DNA: TGTGCCAGCAGTTTAGGGATGGGACTACCGAACTCCTACGAGCAGTACTTC.

The chain joins TRBV25-1 to TRBJ2-7; D may be TRBD1 (6 bases). Germline V gene sequence: CDR1 MGHDK, CDR2 SYGVNS. Deletions cut 1 base from V and 3 bases from J, with 22 bases between. The CDR3 contains 18 residues. The CDR3 region has the DNA TGTGCCAGCAGTGAATTTGATATTGCGGGTGGCAGGGGCTACGAGCAGTACTTC. Its protein is CASSEFDIAGGRGYEQYF.

The rearrangement links TRBV6-1 to TRBJ2-1; maybe TRBD2 (6 bases). Germline CDR1 reads MNHNS; CDR2 reads SASEGT. The CDR3 sequence is 13 residues long. V lost 4 bases and J lost 7, with 11 bases in between. CDR3 nucleotide sequence: TGTGCCAGCAGTGTATTTGGGGGGAATGAGCAGTTCTTC. Protein sequence: CASSVFGGNEQFF.